This T cell receptor beta chain was documented in a study of cytomegalovirus exposure and HLA in healthy donors. Study findings and constraints: An ancestry cluster, one associated with Asian ancestry, reportedly showed fewer N-insertions than the 666-donor mean in a later analysis. Associated with HLA alleles at 0.05 false discovery rate in a later analysis were some 18,000 TCR beta sequences. In a later analysis, V- and J-gene trimming of beta chains associated with a DCLRE1C missense variant, replicated independently. Across donors, sequencing depth was assumed by presence/absence analyses to be roughly uniform.

Primers for the PCR totalled 60 Vbeta and 13 Jbeta. Sequenced by immunoSEQ multiplex PCR; TCRdb stores in-frame clones only, minus some. The sample lists over 150,000 clones; about four fifths were seen once. CDR3 length: 14 residues. CDR1 is SGHVS and CDR2 is FQNEAQ in the germline V gene. V gave up 3 bases and J gave up 8 bases; unmatched junction bases: 6. Note on this clone: The target antigen is unknown.

The TCR was taken from a boy aged 2 to 10 in good health and CMV-seronegative. Sequenced input: PBMCs. The V and J genes are TRBV7-8 and TRBJ2-1, with 8 nucleotides matching TRBD2. CDR3 coding DNA: TGTGCCAGCAGCTTGGGGACTAGAGGCGATGAGCAGTTCTTC. As protein: CASSLGTRGDEQFF. Using reference TRBV7-8 and TRBJ2-1 for the parts outside the CDR3, the full variable domain is GAGVSQSPRYKVAKRGQDVALRCDPISGHVSLFWYQQALGQGPEFLTYFQNEAQLDKSGLPSDRFFAERPEGSVSTLKIQRTQQEDSAVYLCASSLGTRGDEQFFGPGTRLTVL.